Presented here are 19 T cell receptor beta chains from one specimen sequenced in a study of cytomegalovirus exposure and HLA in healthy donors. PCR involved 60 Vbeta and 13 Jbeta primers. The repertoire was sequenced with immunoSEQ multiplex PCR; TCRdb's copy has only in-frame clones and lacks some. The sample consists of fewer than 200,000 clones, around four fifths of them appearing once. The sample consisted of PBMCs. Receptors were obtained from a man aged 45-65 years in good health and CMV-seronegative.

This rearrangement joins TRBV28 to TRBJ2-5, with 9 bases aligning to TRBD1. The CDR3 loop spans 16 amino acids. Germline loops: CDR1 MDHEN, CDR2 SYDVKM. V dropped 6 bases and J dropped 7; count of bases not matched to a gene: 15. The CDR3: CASSTSGQGLRVTQYF. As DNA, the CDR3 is TGTGCCAGCAGCACCTCGGGACAGGGCCTTCGCGTGACCCAGTACTTC. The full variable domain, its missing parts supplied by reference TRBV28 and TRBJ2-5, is DVKVTQSSRYLVKRTGEKVFLECVQDMDHENMFWYRQDPGLGLRLIYFSYDVKMKEKGDIPEGYSVSREKKERFSLILESASTNQTSMYLCASSTSGQGLRVTQYFGPGTRLLVL.

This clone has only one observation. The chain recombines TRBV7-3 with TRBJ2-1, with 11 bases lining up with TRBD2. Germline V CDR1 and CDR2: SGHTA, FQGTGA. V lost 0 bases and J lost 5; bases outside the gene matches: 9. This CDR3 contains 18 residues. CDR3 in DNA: TGTGCCAGCAGCTTAACTTTAGAGGGACTAGCGGAGCACAATGAGCAGTTCTTC. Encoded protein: CASSLTLEGLAEHNEQFF.

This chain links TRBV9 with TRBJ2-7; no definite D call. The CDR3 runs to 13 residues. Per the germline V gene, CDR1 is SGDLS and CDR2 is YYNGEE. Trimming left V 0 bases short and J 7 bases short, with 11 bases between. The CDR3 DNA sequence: TGTGCCAGCAGCGTAGCTAGTACTGCTGAGCAGTACTTC. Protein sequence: CASSVASTAEQYF.

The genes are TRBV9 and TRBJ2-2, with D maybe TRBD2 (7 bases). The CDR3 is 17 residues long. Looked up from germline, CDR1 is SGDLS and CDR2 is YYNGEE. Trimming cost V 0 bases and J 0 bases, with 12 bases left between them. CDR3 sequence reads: CASSVGGGATNTGELFF. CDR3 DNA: TGTGCCAGCAGCGTAGGAGGGGGGGCTACGAACACCGGGGAGCTGTTTTTT.

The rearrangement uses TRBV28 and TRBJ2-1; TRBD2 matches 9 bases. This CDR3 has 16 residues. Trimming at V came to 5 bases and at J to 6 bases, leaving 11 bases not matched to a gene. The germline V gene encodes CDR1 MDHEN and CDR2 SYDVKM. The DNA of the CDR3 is TGTGCCAGCAGTGCCCATTTCGCGGGAGGGCGCAATGAGCAGTTCTTC. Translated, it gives CASSAHFAGGRNEQFF.

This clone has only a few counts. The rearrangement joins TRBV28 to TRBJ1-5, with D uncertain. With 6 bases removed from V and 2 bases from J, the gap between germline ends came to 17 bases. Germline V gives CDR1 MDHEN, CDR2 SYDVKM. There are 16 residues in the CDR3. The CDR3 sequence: CASRGRRRVGNQPQHF. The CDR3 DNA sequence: TGTGCCAGCAGGGGTAGGCGGAGGGTTGGCAATCAGCCCCAGCATTTT.

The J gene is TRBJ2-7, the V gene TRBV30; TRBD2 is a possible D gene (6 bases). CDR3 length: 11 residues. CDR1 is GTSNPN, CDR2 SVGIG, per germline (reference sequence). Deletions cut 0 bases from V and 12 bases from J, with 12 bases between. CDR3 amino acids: CAWSVRGVVYF. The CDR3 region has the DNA TGTGCCTGGAGTGTACGCGGGGTTGTGTACTTC.

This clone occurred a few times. This chain's CDR3 is CASSPSGGANTEAFF. The CDR3 DNA sequence: TGTGCCAGCAGCCCCAGTGGGGGGGCGAACACTGAAGCTTTCTTT. The chain recombines TRBV5-4 with TRBJ1-1; D might be TRBD1 (6 bases). V lost 4 bases to trimming and J lost 1 base, with 14 bases between them. Germline assignment: CDR1 SGHNT and CDR2 YYREEE (reference sequence). The CDR3 has 15 amino acids.

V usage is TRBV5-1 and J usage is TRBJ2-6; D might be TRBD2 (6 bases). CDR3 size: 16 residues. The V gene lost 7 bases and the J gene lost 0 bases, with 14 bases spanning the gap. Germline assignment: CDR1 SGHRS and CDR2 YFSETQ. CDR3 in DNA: TGCGCCAGCCAGCATGGAGGGACCTCTGGGGCCAACGTCCTGACTTTC. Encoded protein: CASQHGGTSGANVLTF.

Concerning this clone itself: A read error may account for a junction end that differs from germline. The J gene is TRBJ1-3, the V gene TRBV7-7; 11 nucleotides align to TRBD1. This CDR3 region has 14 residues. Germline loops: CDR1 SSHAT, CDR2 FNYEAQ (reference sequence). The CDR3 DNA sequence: TGTGCTAGCAGCCCCGGGACAGGGGGGGACACCATATATTTT. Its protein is CASSPGTGGDTIYF.

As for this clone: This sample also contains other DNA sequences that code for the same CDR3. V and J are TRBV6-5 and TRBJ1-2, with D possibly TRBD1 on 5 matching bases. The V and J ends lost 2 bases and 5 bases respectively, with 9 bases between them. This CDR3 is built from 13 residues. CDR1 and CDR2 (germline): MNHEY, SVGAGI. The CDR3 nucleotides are TGTGCCAGCAGTTACAGGGGTGAATATGGCTACACCTTC. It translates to CASSYRGEYGYTF.

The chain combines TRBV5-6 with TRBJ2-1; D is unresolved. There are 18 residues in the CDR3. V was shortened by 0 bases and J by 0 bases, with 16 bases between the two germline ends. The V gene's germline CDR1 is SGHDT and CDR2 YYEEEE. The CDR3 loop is CASSLAPPGPGSYNEQFF. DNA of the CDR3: TGTGCCAGCAGCTTGGCCCCTCCCGGTCCCGGCTCCTACAATGAGCAGTTCTTC.

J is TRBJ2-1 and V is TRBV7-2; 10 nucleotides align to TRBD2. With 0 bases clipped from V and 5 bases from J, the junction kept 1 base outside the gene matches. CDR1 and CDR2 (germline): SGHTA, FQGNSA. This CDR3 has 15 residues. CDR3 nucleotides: TGTGCCAGCAGCTTAGCGCTAGCGGGGGACAATGAGCAGTTCTTC. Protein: CASSLALAGDNEQFF.

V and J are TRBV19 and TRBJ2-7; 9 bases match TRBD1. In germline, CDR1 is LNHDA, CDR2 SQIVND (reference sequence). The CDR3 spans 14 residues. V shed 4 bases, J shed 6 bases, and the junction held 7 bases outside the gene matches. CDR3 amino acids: CASSTRQGGGEQYF. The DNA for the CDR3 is TGTGCCAGTAGTACTCGACAGGGGGGTGGCGAGCAGTACTTC.

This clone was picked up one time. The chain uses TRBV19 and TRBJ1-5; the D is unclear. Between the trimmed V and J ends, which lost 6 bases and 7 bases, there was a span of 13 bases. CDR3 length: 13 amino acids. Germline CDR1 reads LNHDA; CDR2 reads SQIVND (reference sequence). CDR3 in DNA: TGTGCCAGTAGGATGGAGAACTTGCAGCCCCAGCATTTT. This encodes CASRMENLQPQHF. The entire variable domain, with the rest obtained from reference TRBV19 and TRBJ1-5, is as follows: DGGITQSPKYLFRKEGQNVTLSCEQNLNHDAMYWYRQDPGQGLRLIYYSQIVNDFQKGDIAEGYSVSREKKESFPLTVTSAQKNPTAFYLCASRMENLQPQHFGDGTRLSIL.

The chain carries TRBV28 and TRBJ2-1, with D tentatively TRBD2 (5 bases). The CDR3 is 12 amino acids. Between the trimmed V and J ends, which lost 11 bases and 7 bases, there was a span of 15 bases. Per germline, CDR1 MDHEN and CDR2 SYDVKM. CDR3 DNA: TGTGCCTCGGGATTATTACTTAATGAGCAGTTCTTC. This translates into CASGLLLNEQFF.

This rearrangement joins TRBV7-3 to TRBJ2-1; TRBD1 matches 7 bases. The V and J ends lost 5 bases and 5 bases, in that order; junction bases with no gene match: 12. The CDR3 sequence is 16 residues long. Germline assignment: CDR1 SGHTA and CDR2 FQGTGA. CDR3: CASSGRDSRGDNEQFF. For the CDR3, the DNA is TGTGCCAGCAGCGGCCGGGACAGTCGTGGTGACAATGAGCAGTTCTTC.

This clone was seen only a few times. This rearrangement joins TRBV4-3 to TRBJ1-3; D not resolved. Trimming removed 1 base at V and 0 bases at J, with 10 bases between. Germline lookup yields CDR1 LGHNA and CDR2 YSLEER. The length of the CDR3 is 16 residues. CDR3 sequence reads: CASSQASSSSGNTIYF. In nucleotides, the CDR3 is TGCGCCAGCAGCCAAGCATCATCGAGCTCTGGAAACACCATATATTTT.

The DNA of the CDR3 is TGTGCCAGCAGCCGTAGAGACAGGGCCTCACCCCTCCACTTT. This codes for CASSRRDRASPLHF. This sequence joins TRBV11-2 and TRBJ1-6, with 7 bases identical to TRBD1. Germline V CDR1 and CDR2: SGHAT, FQNNGV. The V gene end was trimmed by 5 bases and the J gene end by 10 bases; junction bases not matched to a gene: 8. This CDR3 is 14 amino acids long.